Sequencing of this T cell receptor beta chain was carried out in a study of OX40 agonist ivuxolimab in advanced cancers. Regarding the study as a whole: Antigen specificity was not determined for the expanded peripheral T cells. At 0.1 to 3.0 mg/kg, clonal expansion of CD4+ and CD8+ blood T cells had occurred by week 6. Low normalized T-cell clonal expansion was additionally recorded for some nonresponders.

Regarding this clone: Its antigen is undetermined. The sample holds other DNA sequences that translate to the same CDR3.

The data were produced by immunoSEQ multiplex PCR, yet TCRdb's version contains in-frame clones alone and is incomplete. The data show tens of thousands of clones, more than 75% seen once. The germline V and J ends were trimmed by 1 base and 1 base, with 14 bases remaining between them. Germline values: CDR1 LNHDA, CDR2 SQIVND (reference sequence). The CDR3 totals 17 residues. The input for sequencing was CD4+ or CD8+ T cells sorted from blood, taken in a trial of the OX40 agonist ivuxolimab. The source is an adult with an advanced solid tumor such as melanoma, head and neck, liver or kidney cancer. The rearrangement uses TRBV19 and TRBJ1-5, with D perhaps TRBD1 (6 bases). The CDR3 region is CASSIVWQGPSNQPQHF. CDR3 sequence (DNA): TGTGCCAGTAGTATAGTCTGGCAGGGGCCGAGCAATCAGCCCCAGCATTTT.